The 8 T cell receptor beta chains presented below share a single source sample, sequenced in a study of CD8+ T cells in alopecia areata (dated by TCRdb to the late 2010s). According to the study, the label for this sample's time point signals: baseline before oral tofacitinib. The library was built by means of the immunoSEQ multiplex PCR assay. RNA was extracted from all samples and reverse transcribed into cDNA, which served as template for TCR sequencing. Drawn from immuneACCESS, this table holds only the in-frame rearrangements with V and J called that TCRdb kept. Clones are partly lost; checked studies trace under half to an unresolved V gene and leave the rest unexplained. This sample holds about 200,000 clones; more than 45% were observed only once. Just over 0.45% of the sample is in the top ten clones. This sample comprised CD4+ T cells sorted from blood, obtained at week 0. These receptors originate from a human donor with alopecia areata.

This clone was counted a few times. This rearrangement joins TRBV9 to TRBJ1-1; possibly TRBD1 for D (6 bases). CDR3 length: 14 amino acids. Germline V gene sequence: CDR1 SGDLS, CDR2 YYNGEE. With 3 bases removed from V and 10 bases from J, the gap between germline ends came to 19 bases. The CDR3 DNA is TGTGCCAGCAGCGGGCCAGGGGAGGGTCGCGGAGCTTTCTTT. It is translated as CASSGPGEGRGAFF.

The rearrangement uses TRBV19 and TRBJ1-1, with D maybe TRBD1 (6 bases). The CDR3 totals 15 residues. CDR1 is LNHDA, CDR2 SQIVND, per germline (reference sequence). V lost 9 bases, J lost 1 base, and 18 bases lay in between. The CDR3 region is CASRGPGHPNTEAFF. The CDR3 nucleotides are TGTGCCAGCCGGGGACCGGGACACCCGAACACTGAAGCTTTCTTT.

This clone came up a few times. V gene TRBV6-5 combines with J gene TRBJ2-7; D is possibly TRBD2 (5 bases). V was pared by 7 bases and J by 2 bases, with 15 bases between. The CDR3 covers 14 residues. CDR1 is MNHEY and CDR2 is SVGAGI in the germline V gene. The CDR3, as DNA: TGTGCCAGCATAGGAGGAGCCGTCCCCTACGAGCAGTACTTC. The encoded protein is CASIGGAVPYEQYF.

The CDR3 reads CAVGGREGYEQYF. CDR3 in DNA: TGTGCCGTGGGGGGTCGGGAAGGGTACGAGCAGTACTTC. The chain uses TRBV2 and TRBJ2-7, with D maybe TRBD2 (6 bases). Per the germline V gene, CDR1 is SNHLY and CDR2 is FYNNEI. V shed 11 bases and J shed 4 bases, with 18 bases lying between them. The CDR3 is 13 amino acids. The whole variable domain, remainder taken from reference TRBV2 and TRBJ2-7, is EPEVTQTPSHQVTQMGQEVILRCVPISNHLYFYWYRQILGQKVEFLVSFYNNEISEKSEIFDDQFSVERPDGSNFTLKIRSTKLEDSAMYFCAVGGREGYEQYFGPGTRLTVT.

The V call is TRBV6-5, the J call TRBJ2-7; the match to TRBD1 covers 7 bases. This CDR3 region has 13 residues. CDR1 and CDR2 from the germline V gene are MNHEY and SVGAGI. The V and J ends lost 2 bases and 5 bases, in that order; junction bases with no gene match: 3. This chain's CDR3 is CASSYPDRDEQYF. Here the CDR3 DNA reads TGTGCCAGCAGTTACCCTGACAGGGACGAGCAGTACTTC.

The V and J genes are TRBV9 and TRBJ2-3; D is unresolved. V was clipped by 5 bases and J by 6 bases, with 7 bases between them. This CDR3 contains 11 residues. CDR1 and CDR2 (germline): SGDLS, YYNGEE. CDR3 sequence: CASSLRDTQYF. The CDR3 DNA reads as TGTGCCAGCAGTCTACGGGATACGCAGTATTTT.

This clone was detected a few times. This rearrangement joins TRBV4-1 to TRBJ1-2, with D hard to call. V lost 0 bases and J lost 2, with 13 bases in between. Germline assignment: CDR1 MGHRA and CDR2 YSYEKL. The CDR3 is 16 amino acids. In DNA, the CDR3 is TGCGCCAGCAGCCAAGATAATGCAGGTGGGAACTATGGCTACACCTTC. Its protein is CASSQDNAGGNYGYTF.

The rearrangement links TRBV27 to TRBJ2-6, with 10 bases fitting TRBD1. Losses at the gene ends were 4 bases for V and 8 bases for J; bases not matched to a gene: 8. The CDR3 has 16 residues. CDR1 and CDR2 from the germline V gene are MNHEY and SMNVEV (reference sequence). The CDR3 DNA reads as TGTGCCAGCAGTTCAGTCCCGGGACAGGGGACCAACGTCCTGACTTTC. It codes for CASSSVPGQGTNVLTF.